This T cell receptor (beta chain) was sequenced in a study of response to subunit inactivated influenza vaccine. Study conclusions and caveats: New T cells are recruited in small numbers by each seasonal influenza vaccination, according to the authors' suggestion.

To note about this clonotype: What it binds is unknown.

TCRdb reprocessed the RT-PCR reads with MiXCR, giving one entry per CDR3 protein. This table holds almost 600,000 distinct CDR3 sequences, 12% to 15% found once. This TCR was sampled from a man aged 45 to 65 who received an inactivated influenza vaccine. The sequencing used PBMCs from blood, collected 12 days after vaccination.

This chain's CDR3 is CASRRQGWRTPLHF. The CDR3 nucleotides are TGTGCCAGCAGACGACAGGGTTGGAGGACACCCCTCCACTTT. This chain joins TRBV12-3 or TRBV12-4 and TRBJ1-6; 7 nucleotides line up with TRBD1. This CDR3 comprises 14 residues. The junction had 10 bases not matched to a gene; V was cut back by 6 bases and J by 11 bases.